This T cell receptor beta chain was recorded in a study of beta chain features in type 1 diabetes. Study results and limitations: Equally in patients and controls, shorter templates might have been favored by PCR.

A single heparinised draw of approximately 0.12 L on average was taken per donor. This clone appeared a few times. The antigen is not known. V dropped 0 bases and J dropped 4 bases, with 13 bases sitting between them. CDR1 and CDR2 (germline): SGHTA, FQGNSA. The CDR3 is 16 amino acids. Of the isolated RNA, all was reverse transcribed, and so the sequenced material was expressed TCRB transcripts. The data were produced by immunoSEQ multiplex PCR, yet TCRdb's version contains in-frame clones alone and is incomplete. The sample lists some 180,000 clones; about an eighth were seen once. This chain joins TRBV7-2 and TRBJ1-3, with unresolved D. Sequenced material: central memory CD4+ T cells from blood. The receptor's source is a woman aged 18-35 years in good health. This CDR3 reads CASSLAPLLQGNTIYF. The CDR3 DNA follows: TGTGCCAGCAGCTTAGCACCGCTCCTTCAGGGAAACACCATATATTTT. The full variable domain, in which reference TRBV7-2 and TRBJ1-3 provide the parts outside the CDR3, is GAGVSQSPSNKVTEKGKDVELRCDPISGHTALYWYRQSLGQGLEFLIYFQGNSAPDKSGLPSDRFSAERTGGSVSTLTIQRTQQEDSAVYLCASSLAPLLQGNTIYFGEGSWLTVV.